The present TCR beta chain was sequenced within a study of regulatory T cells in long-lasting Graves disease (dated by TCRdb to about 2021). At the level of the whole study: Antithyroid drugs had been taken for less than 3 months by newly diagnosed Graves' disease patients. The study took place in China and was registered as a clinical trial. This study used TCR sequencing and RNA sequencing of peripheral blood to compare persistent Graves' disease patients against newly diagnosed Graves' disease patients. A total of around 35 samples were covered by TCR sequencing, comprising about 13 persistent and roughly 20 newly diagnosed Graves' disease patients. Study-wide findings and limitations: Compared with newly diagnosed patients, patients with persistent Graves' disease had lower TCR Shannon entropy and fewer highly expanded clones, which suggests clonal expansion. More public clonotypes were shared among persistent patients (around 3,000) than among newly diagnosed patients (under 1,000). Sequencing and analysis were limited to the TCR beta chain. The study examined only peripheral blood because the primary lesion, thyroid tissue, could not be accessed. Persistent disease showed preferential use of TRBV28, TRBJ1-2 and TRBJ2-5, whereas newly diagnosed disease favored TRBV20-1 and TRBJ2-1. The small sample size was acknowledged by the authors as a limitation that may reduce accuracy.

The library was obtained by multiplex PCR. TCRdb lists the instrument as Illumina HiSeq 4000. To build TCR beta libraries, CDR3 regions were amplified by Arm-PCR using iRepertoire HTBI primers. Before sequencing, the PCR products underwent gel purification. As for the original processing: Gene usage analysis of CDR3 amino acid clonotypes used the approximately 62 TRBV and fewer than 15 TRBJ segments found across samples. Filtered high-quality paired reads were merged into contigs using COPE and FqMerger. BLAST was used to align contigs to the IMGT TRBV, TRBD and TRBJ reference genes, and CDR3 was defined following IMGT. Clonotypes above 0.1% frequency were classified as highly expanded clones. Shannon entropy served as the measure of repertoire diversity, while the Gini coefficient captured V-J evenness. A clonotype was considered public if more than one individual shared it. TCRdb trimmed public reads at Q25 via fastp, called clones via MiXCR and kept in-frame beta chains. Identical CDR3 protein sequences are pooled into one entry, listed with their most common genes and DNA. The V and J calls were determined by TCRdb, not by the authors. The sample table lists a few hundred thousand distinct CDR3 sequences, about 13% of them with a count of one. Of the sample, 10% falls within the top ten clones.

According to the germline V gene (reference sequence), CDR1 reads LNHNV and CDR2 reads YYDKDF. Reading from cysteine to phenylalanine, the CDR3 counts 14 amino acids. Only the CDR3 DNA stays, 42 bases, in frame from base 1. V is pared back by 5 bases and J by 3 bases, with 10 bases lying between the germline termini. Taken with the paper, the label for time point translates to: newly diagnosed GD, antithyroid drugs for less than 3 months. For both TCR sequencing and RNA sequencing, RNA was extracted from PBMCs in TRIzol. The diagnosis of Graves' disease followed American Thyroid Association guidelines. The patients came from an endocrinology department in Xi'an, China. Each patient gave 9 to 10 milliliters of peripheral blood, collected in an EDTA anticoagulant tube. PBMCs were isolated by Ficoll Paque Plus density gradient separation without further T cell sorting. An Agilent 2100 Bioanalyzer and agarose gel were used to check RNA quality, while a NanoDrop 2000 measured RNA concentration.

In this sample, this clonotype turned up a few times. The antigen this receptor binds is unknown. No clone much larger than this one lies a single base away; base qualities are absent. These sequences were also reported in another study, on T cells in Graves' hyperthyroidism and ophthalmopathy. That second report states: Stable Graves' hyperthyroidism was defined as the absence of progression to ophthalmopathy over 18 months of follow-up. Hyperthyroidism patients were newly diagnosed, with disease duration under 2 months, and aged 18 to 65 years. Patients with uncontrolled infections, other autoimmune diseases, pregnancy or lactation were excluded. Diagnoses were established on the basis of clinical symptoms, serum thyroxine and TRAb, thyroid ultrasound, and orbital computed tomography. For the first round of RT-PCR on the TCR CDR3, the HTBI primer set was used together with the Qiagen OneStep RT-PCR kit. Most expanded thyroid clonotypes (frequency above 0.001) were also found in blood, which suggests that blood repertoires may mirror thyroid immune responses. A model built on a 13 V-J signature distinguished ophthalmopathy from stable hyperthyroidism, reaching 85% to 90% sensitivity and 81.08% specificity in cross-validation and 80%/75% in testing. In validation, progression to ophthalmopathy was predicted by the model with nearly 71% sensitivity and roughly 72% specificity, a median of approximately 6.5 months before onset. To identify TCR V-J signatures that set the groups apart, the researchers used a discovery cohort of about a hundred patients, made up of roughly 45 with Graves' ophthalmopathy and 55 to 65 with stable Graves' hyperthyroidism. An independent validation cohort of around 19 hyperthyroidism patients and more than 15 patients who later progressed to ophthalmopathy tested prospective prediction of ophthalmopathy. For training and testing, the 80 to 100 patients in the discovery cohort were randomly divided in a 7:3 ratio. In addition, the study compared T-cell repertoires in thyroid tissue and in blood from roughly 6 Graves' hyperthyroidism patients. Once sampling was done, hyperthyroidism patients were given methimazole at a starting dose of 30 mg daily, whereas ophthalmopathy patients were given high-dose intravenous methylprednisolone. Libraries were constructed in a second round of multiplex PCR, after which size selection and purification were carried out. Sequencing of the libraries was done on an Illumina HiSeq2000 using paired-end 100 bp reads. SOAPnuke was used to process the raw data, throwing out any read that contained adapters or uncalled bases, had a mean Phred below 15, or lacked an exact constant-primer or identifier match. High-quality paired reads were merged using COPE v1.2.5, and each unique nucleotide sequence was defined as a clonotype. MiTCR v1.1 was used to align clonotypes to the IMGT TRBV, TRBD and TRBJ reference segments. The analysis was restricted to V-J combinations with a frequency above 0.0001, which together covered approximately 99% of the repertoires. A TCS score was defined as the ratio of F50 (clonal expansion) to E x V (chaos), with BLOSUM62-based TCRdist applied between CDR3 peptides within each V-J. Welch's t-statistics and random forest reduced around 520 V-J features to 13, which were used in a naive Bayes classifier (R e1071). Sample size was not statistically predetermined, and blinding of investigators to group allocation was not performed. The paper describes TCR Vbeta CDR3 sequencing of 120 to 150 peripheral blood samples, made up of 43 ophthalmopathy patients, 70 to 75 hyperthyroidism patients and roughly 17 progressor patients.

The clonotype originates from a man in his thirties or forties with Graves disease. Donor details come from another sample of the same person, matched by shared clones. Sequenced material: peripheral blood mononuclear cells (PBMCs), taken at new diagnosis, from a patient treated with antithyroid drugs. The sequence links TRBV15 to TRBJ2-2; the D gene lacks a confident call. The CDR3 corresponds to CATSPRVYTGELFF. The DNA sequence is TGTGCCACCAGCCCTCGGGTCTACACCGGGGAGCTGTTTTTT.